Following are 23 T cell receptor beta chains from one sample sequenced in a study of blood T cell repertoires in COVID-19. The repertoire was sequenced with immunoSEQ multiplex PCR; TCRdb's copy has only in-frame clones and lacks some. The repertoire has approximately 140,000 clones, over 75% of them found once; the top ten carry 13%. Input material: peripheral blood. The source is a man between 60 and 70 years old with active or convalescent COVID-19.

The chain recombines TRBV4-1 with TRBJ2-3; tentative D call: TRBD2 (6 bases). Germline lookup yields CDR1 MGHRA and CDR2 YSYEKL. V lost 0 bases, J lost 1 base, and 20 bases lay in between. The CDR3 has 19 amino acids. CDR3 loop: CASSQDWGVGSLGTDTQYF. The CDR3 DNA follows: TGCGCCAGCAGCCAAGATTGGGGGGTCGGGTCCCTAGGCACAGATACGCAGTATTTT.

V and J are TRBV23-1 and TRBJ2-7; D remains ambiguous. TRBV23-1 is identified as an open reading frame with a role that is uncertain. The CDR3 runs 15 residues. V lost 0 bases to trimming and J lost 3 bases, with 12 bases between them. CDR3 in amino acids: CASSQSSHGYYEQYF. CDR3 nucleotide sequence: TGCGCCAGCAGTCAATCTAGTCACGGTTACTACGAGCAGTACTTC.

The chain combines TRBV11-3 with TRBJ1-2; D may be TRBD1 (5 bases). This CDR3 region has 12 residues. Germline loops: CDR1 SGHNT, CDR2 YENEEA. V was clipped by 4 bases and J by 5 bases, with 8 bases between them. In DNA, the CDR3 is TGTGCCAGCAGCTCAGGGCCGTATGGCTACACCTTC. Translation gives CASSSGPYGYTF.

The V call is TRBV5-1, the J call TRBJ2-2; possibly TRBD2 for D (6 bases). The V end was cut by 4 bases, the J end by 2 bases, with 9 bases between. This CDR3 is 14 amino acids long. Germline assignment: CDR1 SGHRS and CDR2 YFSETQ. This chain's CDR3 is CASSAGLNTGELFF. The DNA for the CDR3 is TGCGCCAGCAGCGCGGGACTTAACACCGGGGAGCTGTTTTTT.

In DNA, the CDR3 is TGCGCCAGCAGCCAGATACAGGGGAGGCAAGAGACCCAGTACTTC. It is translated as CASSQIQGRQETQYF. The chain carries TRBV4-1 and TRBJ2-5; weak D call: TRBD1 (7 bases). The germline V gene has CDR1 MGHRA and CDR2 YSYEKL. This CDR3 comprises 15 residues. V was trimmed by 3 bases and J by 2 bases, leaving 13 bases between them.

The chain joins TRBV5-4 to TRBJ2-1; 8 bases match TRBD1. This CDR3 is built from 13 residues. CDR1 and CDR2 (germline): SGHNT, YYREEE (reference sequence). The V gene end was trimmed by 2 bases and the J gene end by 9 bases; junction bases not matched to a gene: 4. The CDR3 reads CASSFGQGGEQFF. CDR3 coding DNA: TGTGCCAGCAGCTTCGGACAGGGAGGTGAGCAGTTCTTC.

The chain combines TRBV28 with TRBJ2-5; D might be TRBD2 (5 bases). There are 13 residues in the CDR3. Trimming shortened V by 2 bases and J by 7 bases, and 11 bases separated the two germline ends. Germline V gene lookup returns CDR1 MDHEN and CDR2 SYDVKM. In nucleotides, the CDR3 is TGTGCCAGCAGTTTAAGTTCGAGCGGGACCCAGTACTTC. Its protein product is CASSLSSSGTQYF.

The gene calls are TRBV18 and TRBJ1-5, with 8 bases fitting TRBD1. V trimming: 4 bases; J trimming: 3 bases; junction bases outside the gene matches: 8. This CDR3 has 16 residues. Germline lookup yields CDR1 KGHSH and CDR2 LQKENI. Written as DNA, the CDR3 is TGTGCCAGCTCACGATCCGGGACAGGCAACAATCAGCCCCAGCATTTT. Its translation is CASSRSGTGNNQPQHF.

The chain recombines TRBV5-4 with TRBJ2-7, with D perhaps TRBD1 (6 bases). The V gene lost 0 bases and the J gene lost 5 bases, with 12 bases spanning the gap. The CDR3 extends over 14 amino acids. Germline V gene sequence: CDR1 SGHNT, CDR2 YYREEE (reference sequence). Here the CDR3 reads CASSLDRVVHEQYF. In nucleotides, the CDR3 is TGTGCCAGCAGCTTGGACAGGGTAGTCCACGAGCAGTACTTC.

V usage is TRBV7-9 and J usage is TRBJ2-7; 8 bases line up with TRBD1. CDR1 and CDR2 (germline): SEHNR, FQNEAQ (reference sequence). The V segment lost 5 bases and the J segment 7 bases; nucleotides outside the gene matches: 4. The CDR3 covers 12 residues. The CDR3 sequence is CASSRTGGEQYF. DNA for the CDR3: TGTGCCAGCAGCCGCACAGGGGGGGAGCAGTACTTC. The full variable domain, completed using reference TRBV7-9 and TRBJ2-7, is DTGVSQNPRHKITKRGQNVTFRCDPISEHNRLYWYRQTLGQGPEFLTYFQNEAQLEKSRLLSDRFSAERPKGSFSTLEIQRTEQGDSAMYLCASSRTGGEQYFGPGTRLTVT.

The chain uses TRBV28 and TRBJ1-2; TRBD1 aligns across 7 bases. This CDR3 region has 15 residues. Germline CDR1 and CDR2: MDHEN and SYDVKM. The trim removed 5 bases at V and 8 bases at J, leaving 14 bases unmatched. The CDR3 region has the DNA TGTGCCAGCAGTACACCGACAGGGTCTTCCGGAGGCTACACCTTC. Its protein is CASSTPTGSSGGYTF.

V gene TRBV5-1 combines with J gene TRBJ1-5; unclear D gene. Trimming removed 5 bases from V and 5 bases from J, with 14 bases in between. CDR3 length equals 14 residues. CDR1 and CDR2 (germline): SGHRS, YFSETQ. As DNA, the CDR3 is TGCGCCAGCAGTCGTACTGGCGGGGATCAGCCCCAGCATTTT. Encoded protein: CASSRTGGDQPQHF. Full variable domain (rest looked up from reference TRBV5-1 and TRBJ1-5): KAGVTQTPRYLIKTRGQQVTLSCSPISGHRSVSWYQQTPGQGLQFLFEYFSETQRNKGNFPGRFSGRQFSNSRSEMNVSTLELGDSALYLCASSRTGGDQPQHFGDGTRLSIL.

This clone was seen a single time. V is TRBV5-1 and J is TRBJ1-1; D is possibly TRBD1 (5 bases). Trimming removed 1 base at V and 3 bases at J, with 10 bases between. The CDR3 has 14 amino acids. Germline CDR1 reads SGHRS; CDR2 reads YFSETQ. CDR3 sequence: CASSLSGGDTEAFF. CDR3 coding DNA: TGCGCCAGCAGCTTGTCCGGGGGGGACACTGAAGCTTTCTTT.

J is TRBJ1-2 and V is TRBV7-2; 7 bases match TRBD1. V lost 1 base to trimming and J lost 2 bases; unmatched junction nucleotides: 7. This CDR3 contains 16 residues. Germline-derived CDR1 and CDR2 are SGHTA and FQGNSA. The CDR3 DNA sequence: TGTGCCAGCAGCTTAGAGGGGACAGCCGTCAACTATGGCTACACCTTC. Amino acid sequence: CASSLEGTAVNYGYTF.

Only one count was recorded for this clone. This chain connects TRBV5-1 to TRBJ2-1; possible D gene TRBD2, 6 bases. CDR3 size: 20 residues. Trimming took 5 bases from V and 7 from J, leaving 34 bases between them. Germline V CDR1 and CDR2: SGHRS, YFSETQ. The CDR3 nucleotides read TGCGCCAGCAGTCCTCTTGGGGGGTCGCTCGGGGTGGGTTATGGAAATGAGCAGTTCTTC. It encodes CASSPLGGSLGVGYGNEQFF.

This clone was seen a single time. The chain couples TRBV10-1 to TRBJ2-5, with TRBD2 matching over 13 bases. The CDR3 is 17 residues long. The germline V gene has CDR1 WNHNN and CDR2 SYGVQD (reference sequence). J lost 4 bases, V lost 1 base, and 6 bases had no gene match. Here the CDR3 DNA reads TGCGCCAGCAGTGAGTGGACTAGCGGGGGTGGGCTAGAGACCCAGTACTTC. Translating gives CASSEWTSGGGLETQYF.

This clone has only one observation. The chain uses TRBV27 and TRBJ1-5; D gene uncertain. V lost 5 bases to trimming and J lost 0 bases, with 5 bases between them. This CDR3 spans 13 amino acids. Germline loops: CDR1 MNHEY, CDR2 SMNVEV (reference sequence). CDR3 sequence: CASSPYSNQPQHF. Written as DNA, the CDR3 is TGTGCCAGCAGTCCCTATAGCAATCAGCCCCAGCATTTT.

V and J are TRBV7-2 and TRBJ1-3; no firm D call. The CDR3 runs 12 residues. V was trimmed by 5 bases and J by 8 bases, leaving 10 bases between them. In germline, CDR1 is SGHTA, CDR2 FQGNSA. Here the CDR3 reads CASSVSPDTIYF. The CDR3 coding sequence is TGTGCCAGCAGCGTCTCCCCTGACACCATATATTTT. The full variable domain, rest sourced from reference TRBV7-2 and TRBJ1-3, is GAGVSQSPSNKVTEKGKDVELRCDPISGHTALYWYRQSLGQGLEFLIYFQGNSAPDKSGLPSDRFSAERTGGSVSTLTIQRTQQEDSAVYLCASSVSPDTIYFGEGSWLTVV.

The rearrangement links TRBV6-6 to TRBJ2-1; 13 bases map to TRBD2. The V gene's germline CDR1 is MNHNY and CDR2 SVGAGI (reference sequence). The ends lost 4 bases at V and 6 bases at J; junction bases unmatched: 6. CDR3 length: 16 amino acids. Here the CDR3 DNA reads TGTGCCAGCAGTTTGATCGGACTAGCGGGAGCCAATGAGCAGTTCTTC. It codes for CASSLIGLAGANEQFF.

The CDR3 loop reads CASSPGYASSYEQYF. The CDR3 coding sequence is TGTGCCAGCTCACCAGGCTATGCTAGCTCCTACGAGCAGTACTTC. This sequence joins TRBV18 and TRBJ2-7; no reliable D call. The CDR3 extends over 15 amino acids. Germline-derived CDR1 and CDR2 are KGHSH and LQKENI. Trimming stripped 2 bases from V and 0 bases from J, with 11 bases between. The full variable domain, its missing parts supplied by reference TRBV18 and TRBJ2-7, is NAGVMQNPRHLVRRRGQEARLRCSPMKGHSHVYWYRQLPEEGLKFMVYLQKENIIDESGMPKERFSAEFPKEGPSILRIQQVVRGDSAAYFCASSPGYASSYEQYFGPGTRLTVT.

The chain combines TRBV9 with TRBJ1-5; the match to TRBD1 covers 9 bases. This CDR3 has 16 residues. The V gene end was trimmed by 2 bases and the J gene end by 4 bases; junction bases not matched to a gene: 7. CDR1 SGDLS and CDR2 YYNGEE come from the germline V gene. This CDR3 is CASSVPGQGPNQPQHF. CDR3 coding DNA: TGTGCCAGCAGCGTTCCGGGACAGGGCCCTAATCAGCCCCAGCATTTT. Full variable domain (outside the CDR3, taken from reference TRBV9 and TRBJ1-5): DSGVTQTPKHLITATGQRVTLRCSPRSGDLSVYWYQQSLDQGLQFLIQYYNGEERAKGNILERFSAQQFPDLHSELNLSSLELGDSALYFCASSVPGQGPNQPQHFGDGTRLSIL.

The gene calls are TRBV6-6 and TRBJ2-7, with TRBD2 as a possible D gene (6 bases). The CDR3 is 15 amino acids. Trimming shortened V by 5 bases and J by 5 bases, and 19 bases separated the two germline ends. Germline V gene sequence: CDR1 MNHNY, CDR2 SVGAGI (reference sequence). The CDR3 reads CASSASRLGAHEQYF. DNA of the CDR3: TGTGCCAGCAGTGCCTCCCGACTAGGAGCCCACGAGCAGTACTTC.

The genes are TRBV7-3 and TRBJ1-5; TRBD1 aligns across 12 bases. V shed 2 bases and J 0 bases; nucleotides not matched to a gene: 11. The CDR3 runs 20 residues. The germline CDR1 and CDR2 sequences are SGHTA and FQGTGA. The CDR3 region has the DNA TGTGCCAGCAGCTTATTCGCGGGACAGGGGGCAAAATATAGCAATCAGCCCCAGCATTTT. Its protein product is CASSLFAGQGAKYSNQPQHF.